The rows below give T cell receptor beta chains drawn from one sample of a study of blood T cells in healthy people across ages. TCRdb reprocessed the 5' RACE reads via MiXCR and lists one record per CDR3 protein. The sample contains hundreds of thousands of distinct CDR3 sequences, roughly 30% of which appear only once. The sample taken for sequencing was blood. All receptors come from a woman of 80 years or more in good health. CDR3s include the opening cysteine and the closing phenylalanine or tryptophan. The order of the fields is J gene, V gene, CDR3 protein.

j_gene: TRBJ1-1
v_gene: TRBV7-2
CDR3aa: CASSSVGGNTEAFF

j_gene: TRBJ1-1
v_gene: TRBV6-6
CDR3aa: CASVPSTGGTEAFF

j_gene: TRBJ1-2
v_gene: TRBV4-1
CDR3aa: CASSQVNPGTGGRFYGYTF

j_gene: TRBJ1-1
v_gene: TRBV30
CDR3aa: CAWSPTGYERTEAFF

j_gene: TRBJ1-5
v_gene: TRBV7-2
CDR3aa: CASSLEAVSNQPQHF

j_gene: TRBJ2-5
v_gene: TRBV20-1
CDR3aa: CSARDGGGAQETQYF

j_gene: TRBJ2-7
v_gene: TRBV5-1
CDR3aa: CASSLEWHYEQYF

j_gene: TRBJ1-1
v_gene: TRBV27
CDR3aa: CASSSYGTYTEAFF

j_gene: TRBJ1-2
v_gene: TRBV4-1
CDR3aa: CASSPTGYMDGYTF

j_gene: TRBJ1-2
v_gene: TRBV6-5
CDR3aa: CASATMRQGYGYTF

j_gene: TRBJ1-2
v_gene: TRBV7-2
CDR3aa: CASSLEMRDGYTF

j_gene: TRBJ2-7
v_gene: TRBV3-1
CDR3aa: CASSQGVSYEQYF

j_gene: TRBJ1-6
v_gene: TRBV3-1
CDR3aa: CASSHPLQGSPLHF

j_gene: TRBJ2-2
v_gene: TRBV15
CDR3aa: CATSRRTGVNSGERFF

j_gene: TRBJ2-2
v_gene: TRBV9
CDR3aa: CASSVVAGDTGELFF

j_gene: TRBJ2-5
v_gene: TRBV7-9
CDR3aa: CASSLALSGRGTQYF

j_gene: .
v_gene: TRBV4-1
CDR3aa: CASTGPGGSSYNEQYF

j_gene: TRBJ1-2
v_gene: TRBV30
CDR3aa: CAWVPPGSPSGYTF

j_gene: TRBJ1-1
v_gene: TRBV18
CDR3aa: CASSPRQGRNTEAFF

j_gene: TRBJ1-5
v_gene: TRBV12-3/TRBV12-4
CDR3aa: CASSLSQPQHF

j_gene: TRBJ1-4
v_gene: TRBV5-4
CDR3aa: CASSLGDRGLEKRFF

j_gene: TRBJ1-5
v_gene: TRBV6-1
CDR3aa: CATLGTSGNQPQHF

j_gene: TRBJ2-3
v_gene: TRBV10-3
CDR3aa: CAISESGLATDTQYF

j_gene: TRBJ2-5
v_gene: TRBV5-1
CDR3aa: CASSLGARLAQETQYF

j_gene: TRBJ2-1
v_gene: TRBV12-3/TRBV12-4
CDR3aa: CASSLRTSGGKDEQFF

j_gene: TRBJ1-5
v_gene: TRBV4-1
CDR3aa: CASSQDPRQPQHF

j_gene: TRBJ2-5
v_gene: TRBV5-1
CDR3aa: CASSLARAAQETQYF

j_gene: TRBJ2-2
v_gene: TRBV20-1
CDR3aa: CSASLQVTGELFF

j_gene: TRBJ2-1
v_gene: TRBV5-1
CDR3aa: CASSAKDKRYNEQFF

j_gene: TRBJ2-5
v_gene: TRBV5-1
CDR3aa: CASSLETIGETQYF

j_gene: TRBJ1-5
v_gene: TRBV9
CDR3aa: CASSAGQGRDQPQHF

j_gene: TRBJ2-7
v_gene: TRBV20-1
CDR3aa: CSARDVSPYEQYF

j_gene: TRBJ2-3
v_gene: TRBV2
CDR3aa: CASSALAGAPSDTQYF

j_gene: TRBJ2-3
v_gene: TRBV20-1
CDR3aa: CSARGDTSTDTQYF

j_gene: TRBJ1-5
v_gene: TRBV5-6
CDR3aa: CASSNYHTGNNQPQHF

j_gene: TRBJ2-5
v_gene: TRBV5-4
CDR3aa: CASSLRPGQIQETQYF

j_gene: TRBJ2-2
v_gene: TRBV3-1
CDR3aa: CASSQGQGTGELFF

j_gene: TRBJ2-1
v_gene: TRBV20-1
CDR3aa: CSAVAHSSYNEQFF

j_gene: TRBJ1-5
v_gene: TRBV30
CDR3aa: CAWSVSVQGSNQPQHF

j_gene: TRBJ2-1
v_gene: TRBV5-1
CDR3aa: CASSVRGASSYNEQFF

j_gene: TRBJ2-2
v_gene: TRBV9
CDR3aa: CASSVAGTSGNTGELFF

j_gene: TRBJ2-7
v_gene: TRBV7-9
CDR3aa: CASSPRAATYEQYF

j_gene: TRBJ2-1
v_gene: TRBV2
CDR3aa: CASRVPRQGSEQFF

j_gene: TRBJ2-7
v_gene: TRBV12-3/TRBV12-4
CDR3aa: CASSFPGQGYYEQYF

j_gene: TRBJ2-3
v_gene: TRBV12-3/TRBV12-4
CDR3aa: CASKLKVSTDAQYF

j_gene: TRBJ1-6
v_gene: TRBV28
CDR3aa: CASSLNLGGSPLHF

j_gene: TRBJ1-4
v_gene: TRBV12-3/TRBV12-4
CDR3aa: CASRIVGTNEKLFF

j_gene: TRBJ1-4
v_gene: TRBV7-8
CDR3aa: CASSLSILWTPDEKLFF

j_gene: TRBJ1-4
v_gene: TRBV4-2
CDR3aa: CASREGQRSQGEKLFF

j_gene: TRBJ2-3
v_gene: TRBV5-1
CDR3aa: CASSWGAPTETQYF

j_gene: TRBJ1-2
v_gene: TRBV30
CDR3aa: CAWNLGPGYTF

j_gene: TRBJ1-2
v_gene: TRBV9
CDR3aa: CASSLDSGYTF

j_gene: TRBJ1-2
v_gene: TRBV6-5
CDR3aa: CASSFDGTSYTYGYTF